This TCR beta chain comes out of a study of OX40 agonist ivuxolimab in advanced cancers. Study-level background: Ivuxolimab was a fully human IgG2 agonistic monoclonal antibody targeting the costimulatory receptor OX40 (CD134). Intravenous ivuxolimab was administered to patients every 2 weeks at six dose levels: 0.01, 0.1, 0.3, 1.5, 3 and 10 mg/kg. Of the roughly 52 patients in dose escalation, around 19 had hepatocellular carcinoma, approximately 15 had melanoma, 9 had renal cell carcinoma and 9 had head and neck cancer. A male proportion of under 85% and a mean age of around 60 years, ranging from about 20 to 80, were recorded for the dose-escalation cohort. Patients were allowed to have had prior anti-PD-1, anti-PD-L1 or anti-CTLA-4 therapy, and around 40% of the dose-escalation patients had previously received checkpoint inhibitors. Three dose-escalation patients achieved partial responses, one with hepatocellular carcinoma and two with cutaneous melanoma. The purpose of peripheral TCRbeta sequencing was to test whether ivuxolimab changed TCR sequence diversity and led to clonal T-cell expansion. The paper reports the monotherapy dose-escalation portion (N = 52 patients) of the phase I ivuxolimab trial. Broader findings and caveats from the paper: Partial responders in the 0.1-3.0 mg/kg groups had among the lowest normalized peripheral clonal expansion, especially among CD8+ T cells. At doses of 0.1 to 3.0 mg/kg, clonal expansion of both CD4+ and CD8+ T cells in blood was seen between baseline and week 6. On average, CD8+ T cells showed more expanded clones than CD4+ T cells after ivuxolimab. The antigen specificity of the clonally expanded peripheral T cells was not determined. Low levels of normalized T-cell clonal expansion were also seen in some patients who did not respond.

For sequencing of the TCRbeta CDR3 region, genomic DNA was extracted from the sorted cells. TCRbeta CDR3 regions were sequenced using the immunoSEQ Assay. As stored in TCRdb, this immuneACCESS dataset retains in-frame rearrangements with V and J assigned. A fraction of the clones does not appear; measured against another copy, unresolved V genes explain less than half of the discrepancy, and the remainder lacks a known reason. This sample comprises some 19,000 clones, approximately 87% of them detected only once. The ten biggest clones cover around 15% of the sample. The trial excluded patients who had a history of autoimmune disease or who were on systemic immunosuppression. Peripheral blood for TCR sequencing was collected from all dose cohorts at baseline, on cycle 4 day 1, and on cycle 7 day 1. Samples were obtained from an open-label, multicenter, first-in-human phase I dose-escalation trial of ivuxolimab. Adults with locally advanced or metastatic melanoma, renal cell, hepatocellular, or head and neck squamous cell carcinoma were enrolled in the trial. Before TCR sequencing, CD4+ and CD8+ T cells were separately sorted from peripheral blood.

A distance of 17 bases separates the germline ends of V and J, which lose 4 bases and 6 bases respectively. CDR1 is given as SGHTS and CDR2 as YDEGEE, both from the germline V gene. The CDR3 starts with the cysteine, ends with the phenylalanine, and has 15 residues. The kept DNA is CDR3 alone, 45 bases in frame from the first base. Comment on this clone: Its antigen is not yet known. It has no much larger one-base neighbor in the sample; base qualities were not kept.

The specimen comprised CD4+ or CD8+ T cells sorted from blood, sampled in a trial of the OX40 agonist ivuxolimab. The sequence came from an adult with an advanced solid tumor such as melanoma, head and neck, liver or kidney cancer. The receptor chain draws on TRBV5-8 and TRBJ2-1; possibly the D gene is TRBD2, per 7 matching bases. The DNA sequence reads TGTGCCAGCAGCCTGAGGGGGGGACGTACCAATGAGCAGTTCTTC. This codes for CASSLRGGRTNEQFF.